The 7 T cell receptor beta chains below all came from one sample that was sequenced in a study of shared clonotypes between healthy human individuals (dated by TCRdb to the early 2020s). Receptors were amplified or captured by the immunoSEQ multiplex PCR assay. Imported from immuneACCESS, the table was reduced by TCRdb to in-frame sequences with V and J called. These copies leave out some clones; in studies compared against another copy, an unresolved V gene accounts for under half, and the cause of the remainder is not known. For this sample the table gives about 510,000 clones, of which less than 96% were detected only once. About 0.064% of the sample lies in the top ten. The sample taken for sequencing was naive CD4+ T cells sorted from blood. The sample's cell subset or site label is to be understood as: CD45RA+ positively selected. The receptors here all came from a woman in her twenties or thirties in good health.

This chain links TRBV18 with TRBJ1-4; D call uncertain. V was clipped by 6 bases and J by 8 bases, with 19 bases between them. The CDR3 totals 15 residues. Germline assignment: CDR1 KGHSH and CDR2 LQKENI. The CDR3 DNA is TGTGCCAGCTCCCGAGGCCCCACCTTTACGGAAAAACTGTTTTTT. As protein: CASSRGPTFTEKLFF.

CDR3 sequence (DNA): TGTGCCAGCCGGCCATTTAGAGACAGGGTCCTACAATCCTACGAGCAGTACTTC. Its protein product is CASRPFRDRVLQSYEQYF. The chain employs TRBV28 and TRBJ2-7; 7 bases match TRBD1. The CDR3 has 18 amino acids. CDR1 and CDR2 (germline): MDHEN, SYDVKM. V trimming: 8 bases; J trimming: 1 base; junction bases outside the gene matches: 20.

This chain uses TRBV6-5 with TRBJ2-7; TRBD1 aligns across 7 bases. The CDR3 has 16 amino acids. After removal of 2 bases from V and 4 bases from J, the junction contained 11 bases not matched to a gene. In germline, CDR1 is MNHEY, CDR2 SVGAGI. CDR3 sequence (DNA): TGTGCCAGCAGTTACCTAATACCGGGACAGCTATACGAGCAGTACTTC. This codes for CASSYLIPGQLYEQYF.

The chain is built from TRBV7-2 and TRBJ2-2; D not certain. The CDR3 runs 13 residues. Per germline, CDR1 SGHTA and CDR2 FQGNSA. Trimming shortened V by 1 base and J by 5 bases, and 5 bases separated the two germline ends. The CDR3, as DNA: TGTGCCAGCAGCTTAGATCTTACCGGGGAGCTGTTTTTT. Amino acid sequence: CASSLDLTGELFF.

This sequence joins TRBV29-1 and TRBJ2-5; D uncertain. The CDR3 runs to 13 residues. Trimming stripped 4 bases from V and 1 base from J, with 10 bases between. Germline V gene data show CDR1 as SQVTM and CDR2 as ANQGSEA. The CDR3 region has the DNA TGCAGCGTTGTGGACGGACCCCAAGAGACCCAGTACTTC. Its translation is CSVVDGPQETQYF.

V and J are TRBV10-3 and TRBJ1-1; 7 bases map to TRBD1. V was clipped by 5 bases and J by 5 bases; unmatched bases: 8. From germline, CDR1 is ENHRY and CDR2 SYGVKD. This CDR3 comprises 14 residues. Here the CDR3 reads CAISKTGRETEAFF. The CDR3 nucleotides read TGTGCCATCAGTAAGACAGGGAGGGAGACTGAAGCTTTCTTT.

The chain combines TRBV2 with TRBJ2-1; no reliable D call. The CDR3 is 13 amino acids. In germline, CDR1 is SNHLY, CDR2 FYNNEI. The V end was cut by 2 bases, the J end by 4 bases, with 6 bases between. CDR3 region: CASSETPYNEQFF. CDR3 nucleotides: TGTGCCAGCAGTGAAACCCCATACAATGAGCAGTTCTTC.